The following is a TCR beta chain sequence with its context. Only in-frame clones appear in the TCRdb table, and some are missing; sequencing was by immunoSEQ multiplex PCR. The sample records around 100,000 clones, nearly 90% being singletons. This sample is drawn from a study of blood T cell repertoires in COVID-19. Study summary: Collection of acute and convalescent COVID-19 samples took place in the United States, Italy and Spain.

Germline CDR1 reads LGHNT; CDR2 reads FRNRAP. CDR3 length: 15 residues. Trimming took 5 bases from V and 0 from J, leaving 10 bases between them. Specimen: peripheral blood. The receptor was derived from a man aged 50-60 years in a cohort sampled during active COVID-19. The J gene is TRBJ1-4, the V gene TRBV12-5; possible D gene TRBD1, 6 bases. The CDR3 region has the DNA TGTGCTAGTGGTCTGACAGGCGCAACTAATGAAAAACTGTTTTTT. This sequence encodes CASGLTGATNEKLFF.